Listed below are T cell receptor beta chains from one sample, sequenced in a study of blood T cell repertoires in COVID-19. Sequencing used immunoSEQ multiplex PCR; TCRdb keeps in-frame clones, though not all of them. Among a few hundred thousand clones listed, around 87% were seen once. Sequencing input: PBMCs or T cells enriched from blood (not recorded which). The receptor set was obtained from a man aged 35 to 55 in a cohort exposed to, infected with or recovered from COVID-19 (not recorded which). Both conserved end residues are part of each CDR3. Fields, in order: V gene, D gene, CDR3 length, J gene, clone size, CDR3 DNA, CDR3 protein. The D gene is left open where the match is weak. Clone size is given for some rows only: seen once, a few or many times, or a class if the clone is expanded.

V: TRBV3-1/TRBV3-2
D: TRBD2
length: 17
J: TRBJ2-4
size: -
DNA: TGTGCCAGCAGCCTGCGCGGGAGCGGGCCAGCCAAAAACATTCAGTACTTC
CDR3: CASSLRGSGPAKNIQYF

V: TRBV20-1
D: -
length: 11
J: TRBJ2-2
size: -
DNA: TGCAGTGCTAAGGGGGACGGGGAGCTGTTTTTT
CDR3: CSAKGDGELFF

V: TRBV2
D: -
length: 13
J: TRBJ2-6
size: -
DNA: TGTGCCAGCACGGGCTCTGGGGCCAACGTCCTGACTTTC
CDR3: CASTGSGANVLTF

V: TRBV4-2
D: TRBD1
length: 14
J: TRBJ1-5
size: -
DNA: TGTGCCAGCAGCCAGAGACAGGGCGAACAGCCCCAGCATTTT
CDR3: CASSQRQGEQPQHF

V: TRBV3-1/TRBV3-2
D: TRBD1
length: 14
J: TRBJ1-6
size: -
DNA: TGTGCCAGCAGCCTGGGACAGGGATACCCCCCCCTCCACTTT
CDR3: CASSLGQGYPPLHF

V: TRBV7-9
D: TRBD1
length: 16
J: TRBJ1-6
size: -
DNA: TGTGCCAGCAGCTCCGCCGGGACAGGGGGCAGATCACCCCTCCACTTT
CDR3: CASSSAGTGGRSPLHF

V: TRBV29-1
D: -
length: 12
J: TRBJ2-3
size: once
DNA: TGCAGCGTAGCGGACGGGGGAGAACCGCAGTATTTT
CDR3: CSVADGGEPQYF

V: TRBV7-3
D: -
length: 14
J: TRBJ1-1
size: -
DNA: TGTGCCAGCAGCTTAAACCGGGAGAACACTGAAGCTTTCTTT
CDR3: CASSLNRENTEAFF

V: TRBV20-1
D: -
length: 11
J: TRBJ1-1
size: -
DNA: TGCAGTCTCCTCAGCGACACTGAAGCTTTCTTT
CDR3: CSLLSDTEAFF

V: TRBV27
D: TRBD1
length: 13
J: TRBJ1-2
size: -
DNA: TGTGCCAGCAGTCGGGACAGGAGTTATGGCTACACCTTC
CDR3: CASSRDRSYGYTF

V: TRBV7-9
D: -
length: 15
J: TRBJ1-1
size: -
DNA: TGTGCCAGCAGCTTAGGGGGCCACAGGGTCACTGAAGCTTTCTTT
CDR3: CASSLGGHRVTEAFF

V: TRBV30
D: TRBD1
length: 20
J: TRBJ1-4
size: -
DNA: TGTGCCTGGACTTCGGCTCCGGGACAGGCTAATACCGGACGCAATGAAAAACTGTTTTTT
CDR3: CAWTSAPGQANTGRNEKLFF

V: TRBV29-1
D: -
length: 12
J: TRBJ1-1
size: -
DNA: TGCAGCGTTGAATGGGCGAACACTGAAGCTTTCTTT
CDR3: CSVEWANTEAFF

V: TRBV3-1/TRBV3-2
D: TRBD1
length: 14
J: TRBJ1-1
size: -
DNA: TGTGCCAGCAGCCCGACAGGGGGCGGAACTGAAGCTTTCTTT
CDR3: CASSPTGGGTEAFF

V: TRBV5-8
D: -
length: 18
J: TRBJ2-2
size: -
DNA: TGTGCCAGCAGCTTGGGACAGGGACTAGAAATGAACACCGGGGAGCTGTTTTTT
CDR3: CASSLGQGLEMNTGELFF

V: TRBV28
D: -
length: 12
J: TRBJ2-7
size: -
DNA: TGTGCCAGCAGGGGCAGAAGAGCCGAGCAGTACTTC
CDR3: CASRGRRAEQYF

V: TRBV15
D: TRBD1
length: 15
J: TRBJ1-5
size: few
DNA: TGTGCCACCAGCAGGGGACAGGGAGAAAATCAGCCCCAGCATTTT
CDR3: CATSRGQGENQPQHF

V: TRBV7-9
D: TRBD1
length: 12
J: TRBJ1-1
size: -
DNA: TGTGCCAGCAGCGGGGACAGGACTGAAGCTTTCTTT
CDR3: CASSGDRTEAFF

V: TRBV5-4
D: TRBD1
length: 17
J: TRBJ1-2
size: -
DNA: TGTGCCAGCAGCCCCCTGCTGGGACAGGGAGGTATCTATGGCTACACCTTC
CDR3: CASSPLLGQGGIYGYTF

V: TRBV29-1
D: TRBD1
length: 14
J: TRBJ1-2
size: -
DNA: TGCAGCGTTGAAATCCAGGACAGGGTCCATGGCTACACCTTC
CDR3: CSVEIQDRVHGYTF

V: TRBV5-4
D: -
length: 17
J: TRBJ1-6
size: -
DNA: TGTGCCAGCAGCTTGAGTGAGGGAAGCTCCTATAATTCACCCCTCCACTTT
CDR3: CASSLSEGSSYNSPLHF

V: TRBV4-2
D: TRBD2
length: 17
J: TRBJ2-2
size: few
DNA: TGTGCCAGCAGCCAATCGGGTAGCGGGGAGAACACCGGGGAGCTGTTTTTT
CDR3: CASSQSGSGENTGELFF

V: TRBV5-1
D: TRBD2
length: 14
J: TRBJ2-1
size: -
DNA: TGCGCCAGCAGCTTGGATCGGGAGGGGAATGAGCAGTTCTTC
CDR3: CASSLDREGNEQFF

V: TRBV6-5
D: -
length: 14
J: TRBJ1-2
size: once
DNA: TGTGCCAGCAGTCCCACAGGGAGAGGGGATGGCTACACCTTC
CDR3: CASSPTGRGDGYTF

V: TRBV28
D: -
length: 14
J: TRBJ1-4
size: once
DNA: TGTGCCAGCAGTTCACAGGATGCAAATGAAAAACTGTTTTTT
CDR3: CASSSQDANEKLFF

V: TRBV2
D: -
length: 17
J: TRBJ1-4
size: once
DNA: TGTGCCAGCAGGCGAGGTTTCATACAGGGCCTTAATGAAAAACTGTTTTTT
CDR3: CASRRGFIQGLNEKLFF

V: TRBV6-5
D: TRBD1
length: 13
J: TRBJ1-2
size: -
DNA: TGTGCCAGCAAACGGACAGGGGGCAGGGGCTACACCTTC
CDR3: CASKRTGGRGYTF

V: TRBV11-2
D: -
length: 18
J: TRBJ1-6
size: -
DNA: TGTGCCAGCAGCTTAAGGGGGTGGGACGTGTCCTATAATTCACCCCTCCACTTT
CDR3: CASSLRGWDVSYNSPLHF

V: TRBV28
D: -
length: 12
J: TRBJ1-5
size: -
DNA: TGTGCCAGCAGTTTGGGAGGTTTGCCCCAGCATTTT
CDR3: CASSLGGLPQHF

V: TRBV9
D: -
length: 14
J: TRBJ1-6
size: -
DNA: TGTGCCAGCAGCGTAACAACGGGTAATTCACCCCTCCACTTT
CDR3: CASSVTTGNSPLHF

V: TRBV27
D: -
length: 17
J: TRBJ2-3
size: -
DNA: TGTGCCAGCAGTTTACGTGCCAGCCCTGGAGGGACAGATACGCAGTATTTT
CDR3: CASSLRASPGGTDTQYF

V: TRBV5-1
D: TRBD1
length: 14
J: TRBJ2-7
size: -
DNA: TGCGCCAGCAGCACCTTACTGGGACAGGGGGAGCAGTACTTC
CDR3: CASSTLLGQGEQYF

V: TRBV5-1
D: -
length: 15
J: TRBJ2-1
size: -
DNA: TGCGCCAGCAGCTCAGAGTACAGGGTTGGCAATGAGCAGTTCTTC
CDR3: CASSSEYRVGNEQFF

V: TRBV5-1
D: TRBD1
length: 16
J: TRBJ2-4
size: -
DNA: TGCGCCAGCAGCAGGGGACAGGGCCGAGCCAAAAACATTCAGTACTTC
CDR3: CASSRGQGRAKNIQYF

V: TRBV6-5
D: -
length: 14
J: TRBJ1-1
size: -
DNA: TGTGCCAGCAGTCAAAATCGAGCGAACACTGAAGCTTTCTTT
CDR3: CASSQNRANTEAFF

V: TRBV10-3
D: TRBD2
length: 16
J: TRBJ2-3
size: -
DNA: TGTGCCATCAGCCGACTAGCGGGACCACGTTCAGATACGCAGTATTTT
CDR3: CAISRLAGPRSDTQYF

V: TRBV19
D: TRBD1
length: 14
J: TRBJ1-1
size: -
DNA: TGTGCCAGTACCATACAGGGGATCCTTTCTGAAGCTTTCTTT
CDR3: CASTIQGILSEAFF

V: TRBV18
D: TRBD1
length: 15
J: TRBJ1-1
size: -
DNA: TGTGCCAGCTCACCTCGGACAGGGGGAGACACTGAAGCTTTCTTT
CDR3: CASSPRTGGDTEAFF

V: TRBV15
D: -
length: 14
J: TRBJ1-2
size: few
DNA: TGTGCCACCAGCAGAATACAGGGAGACTATGGCTACACCTTC
CDR3: CATSRIQGDYGYTF

V: TRBV7-2
D: -
length: 17
J: TRBJ2-2
size: once
DNA: TGTGCCAGCAGCTTAATAGCCAGCGGAGCCCACGGGGGGGAGCTGTTTTTT
CDR3: CASSLIASGAHGGELFF

V: TRBV30
D: -
length: 15
J: TRBJ2-5
size: -
DNA: TGTGCCTGGAGTTTGGAGGGACGGTCCCAAGAGACCCAGTACTTC
CDR3: CAWSLEGRSQETQYF

V: TRBV10-1
D: TRBD1
length: 13
J: TRBJ1-1
size: once
DNA: TGCGCCAGCAGTGGGTCCAGGACAGGGTTCGCTTTCTTT
CDR3: CASSGSRTGFAFF

V: TRBV28
D: TRBD1
length: 16
J: TRBJ1-2
size: once
DNA: TGTGCCAGCACTCACTCACAGGGGGCGGGATCCTATGGCTACACCTTC
CDR3: CASTHSQGAGSYGYTF

V: TRBV3-1/TRBV3-2
D: -
length: 15
J: TRBJ1-4
size: -
DNA: TGTGCCAGCAGCCAAAACGGACAGAAGGGTGAAAAACTGTTTTTT
CDR3: CASSQNGQKGEKLFF

V: TRBV27
D: TRBD2
length: 17
J: TRBJ2-1
size: -
DNA: TGTGCCAGCAGTCCCGGGACTAGCGGGAGAGTAGGGAATGAGCAGTTCTTC
CDR3: CASSPGTSGRVGNEQFF

V: TRBV11-2
D: TRBD1
length: 14
J: TRBJ1-3
size: -
DNA: TGTGCCAGCAGTCCGACAGGGTCTGGAAACACCATATATTTT
CDR3: CASSPTGSGNTIYF

V: TRBV5-1
D: TRBD1
length: 18
J: TRBJ2-7
size: -
DNA: TGCGCCAGCAGCCCGGACGGGACAGGGGTTATTAAAAGCGACGAGCAGTACTTC
CDR3: CASSPDGTGVIKSDEQYF

V: TRBV7-9
D: -
length: 11
J: TRBJ2-1
size: -
DNA: TGTGCCAGCAGCCAGATGGATGAGCAGTTCTTC
CDR3: CASSQMDEQFF

V: TRBV19
D: -
length: 14
J: TRBJ2-1
size: -
DNA: TGTGCCAGTAGTGAGATAAGGCGGTACAATGAGCAGTTCTTC
CDR3: CASSEIRRYNEQFF

V: TRBV5-1
D: -
length: 17
J: TRBJ1-2
size: once
DNA: TGCGCCAGCAACAATCAGGGGAGAACTTACCATAACTATGGCTACACCTTC
CDR3: CASNNQGRTYHNYGYTF

V: TRBV14
D: TRBD2
length: 15
J: TRBJ2-7
size: -
DNA: TGTGCCAGCAGCCAACTTGCTAGCGGGCGGCGGGAGCAGTACTTC
CDR3: CASSQLASGRREQYF

V: TRBV28
D: TRBD2
length: 15
J: TRBJ2-1
size: -
DNA: TGTGCCAGCAGTTCCCGGACTAGCGGGAGTACTGAGCAGTTCTTC
CDR3: CASSSRTSGSTEQFF

V: TRBV19
D: -
length: 14
J: TRBJ1-2
size: -
DNA: TGTGCCAGCTATTCGGGCAGGGCAAACTATGGCTACACCTTC
CDR3: CASYSGRANYGYTF

V: TRBV10-3
D: TRBD1
length: 14
J: TRBJ2-7
size: -
DNA: TGTGCCATCAACCCGGGACAGGCGGCCTACGAGCAGTACTTC
CDR3: CAINPGQAAYEQYF

V: TRBV7-8
D: -
length: 17
J: TRBJ2-1
size: -
DNA: TGTGCCAGCAGCTTATTTTCCTTTGCGTTTACCTACAATGAGCAGTTCTTC
CDR3: CASSLFSFAFTYNEQFF

V: TRBV6-1
D: -
length: 17
J: TRBJ1-6
size: -
DNA: TGTGCCAGCAGTGAAGTGGGACTGAGCTCCTATAATTCACCCCTCCACTTT
CDR3: CASSEVGLSSYNSPLHF

V: TRBV10-3
D: TRBD2
length: 16
J: TRBJ2-1
size: -
DNA: TGTGCCATCAGTGATACCAGCGGGAGGATTTACAATGAGCAGTTCTTC
CDR3: CAISDTSGRIYNEQFF

V: TRBV7-9
D: -
length: 15
J: TRBJ1-4
size: -
DNA: TGTGCCAGCAGCTTACAGGGACAAAATAATGAAAAACTGTTTTTT
CDR3: CASSLQGQNNEKLFF

V: TRBV6-5
D: -
length: 13
J: TRBJ1-6
size: -
DNA: TGTGCCAGCAAACAGGGATGGAGCTCACCCCTCCACTTT
CDR3: CASKQGWSSPLHF

V: TRBV4-2
D: TRBD1
length: 13
J: TRBJ2-1
size: -
DNA: TGTGCCAGCAGGGGGACAGGCTACAATGAGCAGTTCTTC
CDR3: CASRGTGYNEQFF